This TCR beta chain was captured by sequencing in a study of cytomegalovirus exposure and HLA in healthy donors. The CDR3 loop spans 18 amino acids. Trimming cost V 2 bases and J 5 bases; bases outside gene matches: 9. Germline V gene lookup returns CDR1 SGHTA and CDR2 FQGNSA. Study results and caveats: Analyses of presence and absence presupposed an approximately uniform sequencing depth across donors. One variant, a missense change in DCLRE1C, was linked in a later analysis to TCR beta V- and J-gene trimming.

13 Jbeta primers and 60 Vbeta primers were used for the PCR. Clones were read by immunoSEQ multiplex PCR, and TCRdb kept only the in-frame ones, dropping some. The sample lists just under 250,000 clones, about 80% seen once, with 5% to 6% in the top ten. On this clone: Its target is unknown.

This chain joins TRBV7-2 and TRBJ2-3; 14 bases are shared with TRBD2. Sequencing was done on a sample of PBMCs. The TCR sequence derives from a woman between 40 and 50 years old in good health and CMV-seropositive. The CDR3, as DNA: TGTGCCAGCAGCTTACGACCCCCGGGGACTAGCGGGAGAGATACGCAGTATTTT. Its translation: CASSLRPPGTSGRDTQYF.